These T cell receptor beta chains were read from a single sample in a study of cytomegalovirus exposure and HLA in healthy donors. Sequencing was performed with immunoSEQ multiplex PCR; in TCRdb, only in-frame clones are kept and a portion is missing. The profile shows some 95,000 clones, 67% of them singletons. The sample was PBMCs. The receptor source for this set is a man aged 25 to 40 in good health and CMV-seronegative. CDR3s include the opening cysteine and the closing phenylalanine or tryptophan. A D gene is named only where the DNA matches it firmly. Rows may omit the clone size; those that give it use once, few, many or a size class.

TRBV18	.	.	TRBJ1-3	CASSPFTSGDGNTIYF	TGTGCCAGCTCACCATTTACATCAGGGGATGGAAACACCATATATTTT
TRBV7-9	.	.	TRBJ2-7	CASTEGTYEQYF	TGTGCCAGCACCGAGGGAACCTACGAGCAGTACTTC
TRBV5-1	TRBD1	.	TRBJ2-7	CASSQPRDRASYEQYF	TGCGCCAGCAGCCAACCCCGGGACAGGGCCTCCTACGAGCAGTACTTC
TRBV27	.	once	TRBJ1-5	CASSLSGARPQHF	TGTGCCAGCAGTTTATCTGGCGCTAGGCCCCAGCATTTT
TRBV19	TRBD1	.	TRBJ1-5	CASTQGTGVHQPQHF	TGTGCCAGTACCCAGGGGACAGGGGTTCATCAGCCCCAGCATTTT
TRBV15	.	.	TRBJ2-3	CATSRNSGSTDTQYF	TGTGCCACCAGCAGAAACAGTGGGAGCACAGATACGCAGTATTTT
TRBV4-1	TRBD2	.	TRBJ2-2	CASSQEASGTNTGELFF	TGCGCCAGCAGCCAAGAAGCTAGCGGCACGAACACCGGGGAGCTGTTTTTT
TRBV30	.	few	TRBJ1-3	CAWSLGAATHSGNTIYF	TGTGCCTGGAGTTTAGGGGCAGCTACCCACTCTGGAAACACCATATATTTT
TRBV4-1	.	few	TRBJ2-5	CASSQGDSSYQETQYF	TGCGCCAGCAGCCAAGGTGACAGCTCGTACCAAGAGACCCAGTACTTC
TRBV6-1	.	few	TRBJ2-3	CASSEEIGGTDTQYF	TGTGCCAGCAGTGAAGAGATAGGGGGCACAGATACGCAGTATTTT
TRBV7-2	TRBD2	.	TRBJ2-1	CASSSRLKSGLAEEQFF	TGTGCCAGCAGCTCCCGTCTAAAGTCGGGACTAGCGGAAGAGCAGTTCTTC
TRBV6-6	.	.	TRBJ1-1	CASSGGTEAFF	TGTGCCAGCAGTGGAGGGACTGAAGCTTTCTTT
TRBV5-4	TRBD2	.	TRBJ2-2	CASSPLAGGQNGELFF	TGTGCCAGCAGCCCCTTAGCGGGGGGGCAGAACGGGGAGCTGTTTTTT
TRBV4-3	.	.	TRBJ2-2	CASSQVFSAGELFF	TGCGCCAGCAGCCAAGTCTTTTCGGCCGGGGAGCTGTTTTTT
TRBV5-4	.	.	TRBJ1-1	CASSISAGTGTEAFF	TGTGCCAGCAGCATTTCGGCAGGGACTGGCACTGAAGCTTTCTTT
TRBV5-6	.	.	TRBJ2-7	CASSLVGSRYEQYF	TGTGCCAGCAGCTTGGTGGGCAGTAGATACGAGCAGTACTTC
TRBV7-8	TRBD1	.	TRBJ1-2	CASSSGTGHLNYGYTF	TGTGCCAGCAGCTCCGGGACAGGGCACCTTAACTATGGCTACACCTTC
TRBV7-3	TRBD1	.	TRBJ2-1	CASSPVPGQGGNEQFF	TGTGCCAGCAGCCCGGTTCCGGGACAGGGAGGCAATGAGCAGTTCTTC
TRBV15	.	.	TRBJ1-4	CATSRDEGGELFF	TGTGCCACCAGCAGAGATGAGGGAGGGGAACTGTTTTTT
TRBV27	.	.	TRBJ1-1	CASGNIQGNTEAFF	TGTGCCAGCGGAAATATACAGGGGAACACTGAAGCTTTCTTT
TRBV4-1	.	.	TRBJ1-5	CPSSQDKGFNQPQHF	TGCCCCAGCAGCCAAGATAAGGGGTTTAATCAGCCCCAGCATTTT
TRBV6-6	.	.	TRBJ1-1	CASRGRGTEAFF	TGTGCCAGCAGGGGTCGGGGCACTGAAGCTTTCTTT
TRBV28	TRBD1	.	TRBJ2-7	CASSSGQSYEQYF	TGTGCCAGCAGTTCGGGACAGTCCTACGAGCAGTACTTC
TRBV6-1	TRBD1	.	TRBJ2-7	CASGRQGYYEQYF	TGTGCCAGCGGAAGACAGGGATACTACGAGCAGTACTTC
TRBV7-9	.	.	TRBJ2-7	CASSLRGGQGYEQYF	TGTGCCAGCAGCTTACGGGGGGGACAGGGCTACGAGCAGTACTTC
TRBV28	.	.	TRBJ2-5	CASSFDSHQETQYF	TGTGCCAGCAGTTTTGACAGCCACCAAGAGACCCAGTACTTC
TRBV5-1	TRBD1	.	TRBJ1-2	CASSLSDRTADGYTF	TGCGCCAGCAGCTTGTCGGACAGGACCGCTGATGGCTACACCTTC
TRBV6-1	TRBD1	.	TRBJ2-7	CASADRGYSYEQYF	TGTGCCAGTGCGGACAGGGGGTACTCCTACGAGCAGTACTTC
TRBV6-4	TRBD1	once	TRBJ1-2	CASRGGGYGYTF	TGTGCCAGCAGAGGGGGCGGCTATGGCTACACCTTC
TRBV30	.	.	TRBJ1-5	CAWGLAGRPQHF	TGTGCCTGGGGGCTAGCGGGACGGCCCCAGCATTTT
TRBV2	.	few	TRBJ1-4	CASSKQPTNEKLFF	TGTGCCAGCAGCAAACAGCCAACTAATGAAAAACTGTTTTTT
TRBV5-4	.	.	TRBJ1-6	CASSNGGQGNSPLHF	TGTGCCAGCAGCAATGGGGGACAAGGAAATTCACCCCTCCACTTT
TRBV25-1	.	.	TRBJ2-7	CASSAGCEQYF	TGTGCCAGCAGTGCCGGGTGCGAGCAGTACTTC
TRBV28	.	.	TRBJ2-2	CASATAGYHATGELFF	TGTGCCAGCGCAACCGCAGGGTACCATGCGACCGGGGAGCTGTTTTTT
TRBV28	.	once	TRBJ2-5	CASSLMPVNYQETQYF	TGTGCCAGCAGTTTAATGCCGGTGAACTACCAAGAGACCCAGTACTTC
TRBV2	TRBD1	.	TRBJ1-2	CASSVTGGFYTF	TGTGCCAGCAGTGTCACAGGGGGTTTCTACACCTTC
TRBV29-1	.	.	TRBJ1-1	CSVRGTSTEAFF	TGCAGCGTACGGGGTACAAGCACTGAAGCTTTCTTT
TRBV30	TRBD1	.	TRBJ2-1	CARSRGQGYNEQFF	TGTGCCCGGAGTCGGGGACAGGGCTACAATGAGCAGTTCTTC
TRBV4-1	.	few	TRBJ1-5	CASSQVVKSEPQHF	TGCGCCAGCAGCCAAGTAGTGAAATCCGAGCCCCAGCATTTT
TRBV18	.	.	TRBJ2-2	CASSQQGYGELFF	TGTGCCAGCTCACAACAGGGCTACGGGGAGCTGTTTTTT
TRBV30	TRBD1	.	TRBJ2-7	CAWGTGTGMYEQYF	TGTGCCTGGGGAACCGGGACAGGGATGTACGAGCAGTACTTC
TRBV6-5	.	.	TRBJ2-7	CASSYNFPYEQYF	TGTGCCAGCAGTTACAACTTTCCCTACGAGCAGTACTTC
TRBV14	TRBD1	.	TRBJ1-6	CASSKGTGSTRNSPLHF	TGTGCCAGCAGCAAGGGGACAGGGAGCACCAGAAATTCACCCCTCCACTTT
TRBV7-2	TRBD1	.	TRBJ1-1	CASSQTGGTEAFF	TGTGCCAGCAGCCAGACAGGGGGCACTGAAGCTTTCTTT
TRBV6-6	.	.	TRBJ1-1	CASDSPNTEAFF	TGTGCCAGTGACAGTCCGAACACTGAAGCTTTCTTT
TRBV28	.	.	TRBJ1-5	CASRGSTADQPQHF	TGTGCCAGCAGGGGGAGTACAGCTGATCAGCCCCAGCATTTT
TRBV28	.	once	TRBJ2-7	CASSLTTSSGDEQYF	TGTGCCAGCAGTTTGACTACCTCATCGGGGGATGAGCAGTACTTC
TRBV19	.	.	TRBJ1-1	CASSILVGNTEAFF	TGTGCCAGTAGTATACTTGTCGGGAACACTGAAGCTTTCTTT
TRBV11-1	.	few	TRBJ1-5	CASSLDRGQPQHF	TGTGCCAGCAGCTTAGATAGAGGGCAGCCCCAGCATTTT
TRBV27	TRBD1	few	TRBJ1-4	CASSRDYRGSNEKLFF	TGTGCCAGCAGTAGAGACTACAGGGGGTCTAATGAAAAACTGTTTTTT
TRBV28	TRBD2	.	TRBJ2-3	CASSNSGRSTDTQYF	TGTGCCAGCAGTAATAGCGGGAGGAGCACAGATACGCAGTATTTT
TRBV2	.	few	TRBJ1-1	CASSPLLERAFF	TGTGCCAGCAGCCCGTTACTTGAGAGAGCTTTCTTT
TRBV6-6	TRBD1	.	TRBJ1-1	CASSHSTGEAFF	TGTGCCAGCAGTCATTCGACAGGGGAAGCTTTCTTT
TRBV4-1	.	.	TRBJ1-2	CASSQEQGVGYGYTF	TGCGCCAGCAGCCAAGAACAGGGCGTCGGATATGGCTACACCTTC
TRBV29-1	TRBD2	.	TRBJ2-1	CSVEDLAGDYEQFF	TGCAGCGTTGAAGATCTAGCGGGAGATTATGAGCAGTTCTTC
TRBV10-3	TRBD1	.	TRBJ2-7	CAISEVGQGESYEQYF	TGTGCCATCAGTGAGGTGGGGCAGGGGGAGAGCTACGAGCAGTACTTC